This T cell receptor (beta chain) was found in a study of T cells after yellow fever vaccination (dated by TCRdb to the late 2010s). A note on the overall study: The SMART-Seq v4 Ultra Low Input RNA kit was used to prepare libraries from fractions with low cell numbers. To track T-cell clones before and after primary and booster YFV17D yellow fever vaccination, bulk TCR alpha and beta repertoires were sequenced longitudinally. Two healthy male donors, one aged 18 to 30 and one aged 30 to 40 years, made up the cohort. Blood was collected at multiple timepoints before and after primary and secondary immunization, and bulk PBMC replicates and cell subsets were isolated.

TCR cDNA was made using 5'RACE template switching, a step that added a universal primer site and unique molecular identifiers. Priming of cDNA synthesis was performed from both the TCR alpha and TCR beta constant segments. Libraries were amplified in two PCR steps, with sample barcodes and sequencing adapters added in the second step. Sequencing of the libraries was done on either Illumina HiSeq 2500 (2x100 bp) or NovaSeq (2x150 bp). Regarding the original processing steps: MIGEC was used to demultiplex reads and collapse the reads into UMI consensus sequences, and MiXCR was used for V(D)J alignment. Vaccine-responding clonotypes were defined with edgeR using replicate PBMC samples, requiring FDR below 0.01 and a log2 fold change above 5 up to day 15. CD4 or CD8 identity was assigned to each bulk clonotype according to whether the clonotype was present at higher abundance in the sequenced CD4 repertoire or the sequenced CD8 repertoire. In-frame beta chains were kept once TCRdb had trimmed the public reads at Q25 with fastp and called clones with MiXCR. Identical CDR3 proteins give one entry, which carries the most common genes and DNA. TCRdb, not the original authors, processed these V and J calls. This sample lists a few hundred thousand distinct CDR3 sequences; around 6.8% were detected once. Around 17% of the sample lies in the top ten.

V drops 5 bases and J drops 0 bases, leaving 16 bases in between. The CDR3 sequence holds 16 residues, the cysteine and phenylalanine included. Kept here is only the CDR3 DNA, which spans 48 bases and is read in frame from base 1. Overall study results and their limits: After the booster, most of the clones that had expanded following primary vaccination were detected again (just under 97% of CD4 and roughly 88% of CD8), which suggests that memory was broadly maintained. A small share of clonotypes was detected in both CD4 and CD8 compartments, with the overlap likely arising from convergent recombination. The study included only two donors, which limits how far the findings can be generalized. The secondary T-cell response was weaker than the primary response but faster, peaking on day 5 instead of day 15. Computational filtering was required because FACS-sorted repertoires could contain abundant contaminating clonotypes from the bulk population.

The treatment or condition label here, explained by the study, means: live attenuated yellow fever vaccine strain. At each blood-draw timepoint, two biological replicates of bulk PBMCs were collected. A standard Ficoll-Paque protocol was used to isolate PBMCs from peripheral blood. TriZol was used to extract RNA from bulk PBMCs, CD4 and CD8 fractions, and dextramer-positive and dextramer-negative fractions. Comments on this clonotype: This receptor's antigen is unknown. The sample holds no much larger clone one base away, and base qualities are not on file.

The chain joins TRBV12-3 or TRBV12-4 to TRBJ1-1; no confident D gene assignment can be made. The receptor was isolated from a man between 18 and 35 years old who received the YFV17D yellow fever vaccine. Here the sequenced sample was PBMCs, taken 45 days after the first yellow fever vaccination. The sequence in DNA is TGTGCCAGCAGTATTATGGCAGCAAGTATGAACACTGAAGCTTTCTTT. Translated, it reads CASSIMAASMNTEAFF.